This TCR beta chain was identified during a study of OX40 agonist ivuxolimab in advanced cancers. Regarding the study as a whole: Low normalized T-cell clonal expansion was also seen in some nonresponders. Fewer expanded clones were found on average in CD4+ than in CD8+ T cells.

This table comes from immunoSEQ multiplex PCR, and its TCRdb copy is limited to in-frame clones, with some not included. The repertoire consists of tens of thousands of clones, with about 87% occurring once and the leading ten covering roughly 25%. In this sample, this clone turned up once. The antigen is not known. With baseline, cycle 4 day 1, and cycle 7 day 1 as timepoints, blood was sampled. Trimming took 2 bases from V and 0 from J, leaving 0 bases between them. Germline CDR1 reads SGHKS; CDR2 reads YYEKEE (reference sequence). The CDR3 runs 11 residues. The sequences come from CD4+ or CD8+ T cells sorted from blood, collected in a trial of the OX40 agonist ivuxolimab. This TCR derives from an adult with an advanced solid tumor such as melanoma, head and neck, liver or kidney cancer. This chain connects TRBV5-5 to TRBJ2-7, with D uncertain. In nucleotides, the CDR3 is TGTGCCAGCAGCTTCTCCTACGAGCAGTACTTC. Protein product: CASSFSYEQYF.